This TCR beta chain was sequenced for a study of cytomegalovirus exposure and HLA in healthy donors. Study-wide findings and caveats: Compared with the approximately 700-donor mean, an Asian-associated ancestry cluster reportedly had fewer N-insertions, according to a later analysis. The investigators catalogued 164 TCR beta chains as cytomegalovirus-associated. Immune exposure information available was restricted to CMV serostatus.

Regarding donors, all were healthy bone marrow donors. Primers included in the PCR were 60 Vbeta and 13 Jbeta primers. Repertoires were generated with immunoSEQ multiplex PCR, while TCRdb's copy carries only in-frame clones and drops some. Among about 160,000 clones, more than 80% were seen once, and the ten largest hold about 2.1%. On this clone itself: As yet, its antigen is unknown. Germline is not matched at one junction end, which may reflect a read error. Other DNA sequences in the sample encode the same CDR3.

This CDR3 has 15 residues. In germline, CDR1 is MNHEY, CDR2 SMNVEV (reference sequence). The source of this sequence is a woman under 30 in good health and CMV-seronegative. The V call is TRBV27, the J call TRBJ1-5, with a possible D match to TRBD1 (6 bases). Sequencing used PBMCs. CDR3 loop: CSSSSTGRSNQPQHF. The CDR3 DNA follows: TGTTCCAGCAGTTCGACAGGACGTAGCAATCAGCCCCAGCATTTT.